This TCR beta chain appears in the sequencing data of a study of blood T cell repertoires in COVID-19. Study background: Sites in the United States, Italy and Spain provided acute and convalescent COVID-19 samples. Sources were T cells, B-cell-depleted T cells, or PBMCs; the material itself was cDNA or gDNA.

Cohorts were assigned according to the clinical history that participants reported. CDR1 and CDR2 (germline): SQVTM, ANQGSEA. The ends were cut back, 4 bases at V and 0 bases at J, with 16 bases in the middle. The CDR3 totals 16 residues. As originally analysed: Scientists estimated how many nucleated cells there were by amplifying reference gene primers. Only in-frame clones appear in the TCRdb table, and some are missing; sequencing was by immunoSEQ multiplex PCR. That table gives V, J and clone size, and the DNA gave D and trimming. The table shows about 400,000 clones, with 87% occurring only once.

Source material: PBMCs or T cells enriched from blood (not recorded which). The chain links TRBV29-1 to TRBJ2-1; possible D gene TRBD1, 6 bases. The receptor's source is a woman younger than 30 with acute COVID-19. Written as DNA, the CDR3 is TGCAGCGTTGTCCTACAGGGCCCCAGCTCCTACAATGAGCAGTTCTTC. It codes for CSVVLQGPSSYNEQFF.